Following are 21 T cell receptor beta chains from one sample sequenced in a study of regulatory T cells in long-lasting Graves disease. CDR3-region Arm-PCR and iRepertoire HTBI primers produced the TCR beta libraries. TCRdb reanalysed the multiplex PCR reads using MiXCR and keeps one entry per CDR3 protein. The table shows hundreds of thousands of distinct CDR3 sequences, with roughly 20% occurring only once. Time point reported: persistent/refractory GD, antithyroid drugs over 5 years with positive TRAb. The authors made the TCR library using RNA they extracted from PBMCs. The sequencing used peripheral blood mononuclear cells (PBMCs), collected when the disease was refractory, from a patient treated with antithyroid drugs. These receptor sequences come from a female donor with Graves disease.

This sequence joins TRBV6-1 and TRBJ1-3; D unresolved. Germline CDR1 and CDR2: MNHNS and SASEGT. This CDR3 is 18 amino acids long. The ends were cut back, 8 bases at V and 4 bases at J, with 27 bases in the middle. The CDR3 loop is CASPPGGESYHFGNTIYF. The CDR3 bases are TGTGCCAGCCCCCCTGGCGGAGAAAGCTATCATTTCGGAAACACCATATATTTT.

The genes are TRBV27 and TRBJ2-7; 7 bases match TRBD2. V trimming: 6 bases; J trimming: 2 bases; junction bases outside the gene matches: 7. There are 14 residues in the CDR3. Per the germline V gene, CDR1 is MNHEY and CDR2 is SMNVEV (reference sequence). This CDR3 is CASRNSGATYEQYF. Here the CDR3 DNA reads TGTGCCAGCAGGAACAGCGGGGCTACCTACGAGCAGTACTTC.

This clonotype was observed a handful of times. The chain couples TRBV6-1 to TRBJ1-2; the match to TRBD1 covers 8 bases. V lost 4 bases, J lost 7 bases, and 5 bases stayed unmatched. The CDR3 extends over 13 amino acids. CDR1 is MNHNS and CDR2 is SASEGT in the germline V gene. This CDR3 reads CASSAGGLFGYTF. The CDR3, as DNA: TGTGCCAGCAGTGCAGGGGGCTTGTTTGGCTACACCTTC.

The chain links TRBV19 to TRBJ2-5, with no clear D. Germline lookup yields CDR1 LNHDA and CDR2 SQIVND (reference sequence). The V end lost 3 bases, the J end lost 2 bases, and 13 bases lay between the germline ends. This CDR3 has 15 amino acids. The CDR3 nucleotides are TGTGCCAGTAGTATTAGGAAGACTTTTCAAGAGACCCAGTACTTC. This translates into CASSIRKTFQETQYF.

This clonotype was recorded a few times. CDR3 sequence reads: CASSSGLAGTTYEQYF. The CDR3 DNA is TGCGCCAGCAGCTCTGGACTAGCTGGAACGACCTACGAGCAGTACTTC. The chain has TRBV5-1 and TRBJ2-7; 8 bases are a match to TRBD2. Per the germline V gene, CDR1 is SGHRS and CDR2 is YFSETQ. The V and J ends lost 3 bases and 2 bases, in that order; junction bases with no gene match: 10. CDR3 size: 16 residues.

V and J are TRBV7-6 and TRBJ1-1, with no clear D. Germline V gene data show CDR1 as SGHVS and CDR2 as FNYEAQ. CDR3 length: 12 amino acids. Deletions cut 4 bases from V and 3 bases from J, with 6 bases between. The CDR3 sequence: CASSSSYTEAFF. The CDR3 nucleotides read TGTGCCAGCAGCTCATCTTACACTGAAGCTTTCTTT.

This clonotype turned up a few times. This rearrangement joins TRBV25-1 to TRBJ2-2; 16 bases are shared with TRBD2. This CDR3 spans 14 amino acids. V lost 7 bases and J lost 10; bases outside the gene matches: 3. Germline V gene data show CDR1 as MGHDK and CDR2 as SYGVNS. This CDR3 reads CASTGTSGRAELFF. CDR3 in DNA: TGTGCCAGCACCGGGACTAGCGGGAGGGCGGAGCTGTTTTTT.

The chain joins TRBV19 to TRBJ2-7; TRBD1 is a possible D gene (6 bases). V shed 3 bases and J shed 1 base, with 16 bases lying between them. The CDR3 totals 16 residues. Germline V CDR1 and CDR2: LNHDA, SQIVND (reference sequence). CDR3 amino acids: CASSIYRTDVSYEQYF. The CDR3 DNA reads as TGTGCCAGTAGTATCTACCGGACAGACGTATCCTACGAGCAGTACTTC.

This clonotype showed up just a few times. The rearrangement uses TRBV7-8 and TRBJ1-2, with D maybe TRBD1 (5 bases). V shed 5 bases and J shed 3 bases, with 13 bases lying between them. The CDR3 has 14 amino acids. Germline V gene lookup returns CDR1 SGHVS and CDR2 FQNEAQ. As DNA, the CDR3 is TGTGCCAGCAGCCCCAGGGCGGAGGACTATGGCTACACCTTC. It specifies CASSPRAEDYGYTF.

The chain couples TRBV4-3 to TRBJ2-7; D may match TRBD1 or TRBD2 (5 bases each). Trimming pared 0 bases from V and 4 bases from J, leaving 16 bases between. The CDR3 sequence is 16 residues long. The germline gives CDR1 LGHNA, CDR2 YSLEER. In DNA form, the CDR3 reads TGCGCCAGCAGCCAAGATTGGGACCCCAGGGTGTACGAGCAGTACTTC. Protein: CASSQDWDPRVYEQYF.

The chain has TRBV7-6 and TRBJ2-1; D unclear. Trimming stripped 5 bases from V and 7 bases from J, with 18 bases between. This CDR3 region has 15 residues. CDR1 is SGHVS and CDR2 is FNYEAQ in the germline V gene. In nucleotides, the CDR3 is TGTGCCAGCAGCCAAATGGGCGAGGCACGGAATGAGCAGTTCTTC. Translation gives CASSQMGEARNEQFF.

This clonotype appeared a few times. The genes are TRBV7-6 and TRBJ2-1, with 11 nucleotides matching TRBD2. V shed 1 base, J shed 4 bases, and the junction held 12 bases outside the gene matches. This CDR3 spans 19 amino acids. Germline CDR1 is SGHVS and CDR2 is FNYEAQ. For the CDR3, the DNA is TGTGCCAGCAGCTTAGGGGGACTAGCGGAACCTCCCGCTTACAATGAGCAGTTCTTC. Translating it yields CASSLGGLAEPPAYNEQFF. The variable domain in full, with the rest retrieved from reference TRBV7-6 and TRBJ2-1, is GAGVSQSPRYKVTKRGQDVALRCDPISGHVSLYWYRQALGQGPEFLTYFNYEAQQDKSGLPNDRFSAERPEGSISTLTIQRTEQRDSAMYRCASSLGGLAEPPAYNEQFFGPGTRLTVL.

The chain has TRBV3-1 and TRBJ2-2; D unclear. The CDR3 contains 19 residues. Germline V gives CDR1 LGHDT, CDR2 YNNKEL (reference sequence). V was shortened by 0 bases and J by 4 bases, with 21 bases between the two germline ends. This chain's CDR3 is CASSQDQFSRLTFTGELFF. Here the CDR3 DNA reads TGTGCCAGCAGCCAAGATCAGTTCTCCCGCCTCACCTTCACCGGGGAGCTGTTTTTT.

This sequence joins TRBV20-1 and TRBJ1-1; the match to TRBD1 covers 8 bases. The length of the CDR3 is 12 residues. The V gene's germline CDR1 is DFQATT and CDR2 SNEGSKA (reference sequence). V was clipped by 6 bases and J by 11 bases; unmatched bases: 11. In DNA, the CDR3 is TGCAGTGCCCAAGACAGGGGCCTCGGGGCTTTCTTT. Protein: CSAQDRGLGAFF.

Many counts were recorded for this clonotype. CDR3 DNA: TGTGCCGGACCGCAGGGGATCAACAATCAGCCCCAGCATTTT. It is translated as CAGPQGINNQPQHF. The chain links TRBV7-8 to TRBJ1-5; D perhaps matches TRBD1 (6 bases). Germline assignment: CDR1 SGHVS and CDR2 FQNEAQ. With 11 bases removed from V and 3 bases from J, the gap between germline ends came to 17 bases. CDR3 size: 14 residues.

The chain recombines TRBV4-3 with TRBJ2-7, with TRBD2 matching 8 bases. In germline, CDR1 is LGHNA, CDR2 YSLEER. V was pared by 0 bases and J by 6 bases, with 4 bases of the junction left unmatched. This CDR3 contains 14 residues. In DNA form, the CDR3 reads TGCGCCAGCAGCCAAGATCGGGCGGGGGGCGAGCAGTACTTC. Translated: CASSQDRAGGEQYF.

This chain uses TRBV6-1 with TRBJ1-6; no reliable D call. CDR1 is MNHNS, CDR2 SASEGT, per germline. This CDR3 spans 18 amino acids. Trimming shortened V by 5 bases and J by 0 bases, and 17 bases separated the two germline ends. The chain's CDR3 is CASSPEGPPFSYNSPLHF. DNA of the CDR3: TGTGCCAGCAGTCCGGAAGGCCCGCCTTTCTCCTATAATTCACCCCTCCACTTT.

V gene TRBV13 combines with J gene TRBJ2-2, with D possibly matching TRBD2 (6 bases). Looked up from germline, CDR1 is PRHDT and CDR2 is FYEKMQ (reference sequence). The CDR3 consists of 15 residues. Trimming cost V 4 bases and J 2 bases, with 11 bases left between them. Written as DNA, the CDR3 is TGTGCCAGCAGCTCTCCTAGCGCCAACACCGGGGAGCTGTTTTTT. It specifies CASSSPSANTGELFF. Full variable domain (rest looked up from reference TRBV13 and TRBJ2-2): AAGVIQSPRHLIKEKRETATLKCYPIPRHDTVYWYQQGPGQDPQFLISFYEKMQSDKGSIPDRFSAQQFSDYHSELNMSSLELGDSALYFCASSSPSANTGELFFGEGSRLTVL.

This clonotype was observed a handful of times. The rearrangement links TRBV7-2 to TRBJ2-7; no definite D call. The CDR3 is 12 amino acids. Germline CDR1 SGHTA, CDR2 FQGNSA. The V end was cut by 1 base, the J end by 7 bases, with 8 bases between. DNA of the CDR3: TGTGCCAGCAGCTTAGTCCCATGGGAGCAGTACTTC. It specifies CASSLVPWEQYF.

V is TRBV6-2 or TRBV6-3 and J is TRBJ2-7; TRBD2 matches at 13 bases. There are 16 residues in the CDR3. Germline values: CDR1 MNHEY, CDR2 SVGEGT. The J segment lost 4 bases and the V segment lost 2 bases, leaving 5 bases of the junction unmatched. The DNA for the CDR3 is TGTGCCAGCAGTTACGGTGGGACTAGCGGGGTGTACGAGCAGTACTTC. As protein: CASSYGGTSGVYEQYF.

The table lists this clonotype with a few counts. V usage is TRBV10-1 and J usage is TRBJ2-2; D gene unclear. V was cut by 3 bases and J by 6 bases, with 8 bases left in between. The CDR3 runs 13 residues. Germline V CDR1 and CDR2: WNHNN, SYGVQD (reference sequence). The CDR3 coding sequence is TGCGCCAGCAGTGAATGGGTCCCCGGGGAGCTGTTTTTT. Translated: CASSEWVPGELFF.